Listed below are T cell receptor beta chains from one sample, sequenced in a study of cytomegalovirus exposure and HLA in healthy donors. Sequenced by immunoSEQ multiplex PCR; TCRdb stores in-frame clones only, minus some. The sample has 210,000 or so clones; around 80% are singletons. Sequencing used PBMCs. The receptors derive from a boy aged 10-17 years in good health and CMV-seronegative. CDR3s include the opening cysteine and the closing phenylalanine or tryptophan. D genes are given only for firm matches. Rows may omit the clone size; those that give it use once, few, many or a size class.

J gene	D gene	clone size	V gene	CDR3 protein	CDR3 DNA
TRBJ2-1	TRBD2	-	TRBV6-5	CAGQLAGDSDEQFF	TGTGCCGGCCAACTAGCGGGAGATTCCGATGAGCAGTTCTTC
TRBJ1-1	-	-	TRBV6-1	CASSFFPGLEAFF	TGTGCCAGCAGTTTTTTTCCAGGGCTCGAAGCTTTCTTT
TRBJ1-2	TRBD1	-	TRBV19	CASSRDRAWNYGYTF	TGTGCCAGTAGTAGGGACAGGGCGTGGAACTATGGCTACACCTTC
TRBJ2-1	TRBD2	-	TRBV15	CATSFVAGGLGNEQFF	TGTGCCACCAGCTTTGTAGCGGGAGGTCTTGGGAATGAGCAGTTCTTC
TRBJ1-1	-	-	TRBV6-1	CASSEVTTPRGTFF	TGTGCCAGCAGTGAAGTCACTACCCCACGCGGGACTTTCTTT
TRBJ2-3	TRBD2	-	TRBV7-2	CASSSGGGTDTQYF	TGTGCCAGCAGCAGCGGGGGTGGCACAGATACGCAGTATTTT
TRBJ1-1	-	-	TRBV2	CASSEEGEAFF	TGTGCCAGCAGTGAGGAGGGTGAAGCTTTCTTT
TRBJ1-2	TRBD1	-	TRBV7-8	CASSFYETGANYGYTF	TGTGCCAGCAGCTTTTATGAGACAGGGGCTAACTATGGCTACACCTTC
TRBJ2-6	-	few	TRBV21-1	CASGGSGSTPGANVLTF	TGTGCCAGCGGGGGTAGCGGGAGTACACCCGGGGCCAACGTCCTGACTTTC
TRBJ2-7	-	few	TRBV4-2	CASSQYPRGSLSSYEQYF	TGTGCCAGCAGCCAATACCCCAGGGGCAGCTTGAGCTCCTACGAGCAGTACTTC
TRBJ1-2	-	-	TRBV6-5	CASSREYDYGYTF	TGTGCCAGCAGTCGGGAGTACGACTATGGCTACACCTTC
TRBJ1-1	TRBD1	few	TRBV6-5	CASSYFTGTANTEAFF	TGTGCCAGCAGTTACTTTACCGGGACAGCGAACACTGAAGCTTTCTTT
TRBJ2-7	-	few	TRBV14	CASSQDVLGRGNYEQYF	TGTGCCAGCAGCCAAGATGTCTTGGGAAGGGGAAATTACGAGCAGTACTTC
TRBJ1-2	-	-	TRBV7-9	CASSFLITGARPYGYTF	TGTGCCAGCAGTTTTCTCATTACGGGAGCTCGGCCCTATGGCTACACCTTC
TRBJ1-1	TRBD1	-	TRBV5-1	CASGTDRGTEAFF	TGCGCCAGCGGGACCGACAGGGGAACTGAAGCTTTCTTT
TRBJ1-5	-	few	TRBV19	CATGPRGGVLPQHF	TGTGCCACCGGCCCGCGTGGGGGGGTATTACCCCAGCATTTT
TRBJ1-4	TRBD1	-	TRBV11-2	CASSFDRGHGEKLFF	TGTGCCAGCAGCTTTGACAGGGGACACGGAGAAAAACTGTTTTTT
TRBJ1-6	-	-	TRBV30	CAWNPEGHGPLHF	TGTGCCTGGAATCCTGAAGGACACGGCCCCCTCCACTTT
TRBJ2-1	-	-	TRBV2	CASSGGSGQLFVNEQFF	TGTGCCAGCAGTGGGGGTTCAGGGCAGCTTTTCGTCAATGAGCAGTTCTTC
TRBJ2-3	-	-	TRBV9	CASSVSARNTDTQYF	TGTGCCAGCAGCGTCTCCGCGAGAAACACAGATACGCAGTATTTT
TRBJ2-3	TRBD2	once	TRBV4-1	CASSSKQGRLAGGADTQYF	TGCGCCAGCAGCTCGAAGCAGGGACGACTAGCGGGAGGCGCAGATACGCAGTATTTT
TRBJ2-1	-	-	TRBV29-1	CSVESSPTRNEQFF	TGCAGCGTTGAAAGTAGCCCCACGAGAAATGAGCAGTTCTTC
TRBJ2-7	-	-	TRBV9	CASSVRRGHEQYF	TGTGCCAGCAGCGTAAGGAGGGGCCACGAGCAGTACTTC
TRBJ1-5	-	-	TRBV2	CASSLKGAADSNQPQHF	TGTGCCAGCAGTCTAAAAGGGGCAGCTGATAGCAATCAGCCCCAGCATTTT
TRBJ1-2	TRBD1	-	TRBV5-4	CASSLGWGQRLYGYTF	TGTGCCAGCAGCCTGGGCTGGGGACAGAGGTTGTACGGCTACACCTTC
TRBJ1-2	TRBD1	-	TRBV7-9	CASSLAGQGATYGYTF	TGTGCCAGCAGCTTAGCTGGGCAGGGGGCAACCTATGGCTACACCTTC